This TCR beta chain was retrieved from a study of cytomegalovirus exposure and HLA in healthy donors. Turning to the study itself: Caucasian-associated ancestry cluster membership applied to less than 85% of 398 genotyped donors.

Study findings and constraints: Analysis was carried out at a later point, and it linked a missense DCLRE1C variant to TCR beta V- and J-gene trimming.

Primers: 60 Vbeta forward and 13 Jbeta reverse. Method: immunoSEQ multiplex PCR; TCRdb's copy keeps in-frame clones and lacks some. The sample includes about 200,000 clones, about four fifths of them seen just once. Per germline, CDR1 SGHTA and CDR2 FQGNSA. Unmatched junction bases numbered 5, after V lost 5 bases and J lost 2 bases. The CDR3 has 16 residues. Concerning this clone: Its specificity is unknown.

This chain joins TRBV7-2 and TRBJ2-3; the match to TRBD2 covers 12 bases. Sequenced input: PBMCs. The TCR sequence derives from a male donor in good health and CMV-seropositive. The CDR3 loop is CASSRLAGANTDTQYF. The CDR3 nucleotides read TGTGCCAGCAGCCGACTAGCGGGGGCCAACACAGATACGCAGTATTTT.